The clone carrying this T cell receptor beta chain was seen many times. The sample comes from a study of T-cell reconstitution after alpha-beta-depleted transplantation in children. Unique molecular identifiers were used in preparing the TCRbeta library. TCRdb independently ran MiXCR on the PCR reads; one entry per CDR3 protein. The table records some 240,000 distinct CDR3 sequences, 9.7% of them present only once. The sample in question was PBMCs from the stem cell graft donor, obtained from the stem cell graft. This sequence originates from a human donor who donated a stem cell graft to a child with SCID.

CDR3 protein: CASSRAGTSPQPQHF. CDR3 sequence (DNA): TGTGCCAGCAGCAGGGCCGGGACAAGCCCTCAGCCCCAGCATTTT. The gene calls are TRBV5-6 and TRBJ1-5, with D perhaps matching TRBD1 (6 bases). Per germline, CDR1 SGHDT and CDR2 YYEEEE. This CDR3 is 15 amino acids long. V dropped 4 bases and J dropped 6 bases, with 17 bases sitting between them. Based on the CDR3 plus reference TRBV5-6 and TRBJ1-5, the full variable domain is DAGVTQSPTHLIKTRGQQVTLRCSPKSGHDTVSWYQQALGQGPQFIFQYYEEEERQRGNFPDRFSGHQFPNYSSELNVNALLLGDSALYLCASSRAGTSPQPQHFGDGTRLSIL.